Listed here are 16 T cell receptor beta chains from one sample, sequenced in a study of human thymus T cells. Surgeons resected thymus tissue during corrective heart surgery. Here immunoSEQ multiplex PCR was the method, and the copy in TCRdb shows in-frame clones only, minus some. The sample has roughly 130,000 clones; just under 95% are singletons. Source material: thymus tissue. The receptor set was obtained from a boy less than two years old with a congenital heart defect but otherwise immunologically healthy.

J is TRBJ2-7 and V is TRBV7-2, with D maybe TRBD2 (5 bases). The CDR3 is 14 amino acids. Germline lookup yields CDR1 SGHTA and CDR2 FQGNSA. V was trimmed by 0 bases and J by 0 bases, leaving 6 bases between them. CDR3 DNA: TGTGCCAGCAGCTTAGCAGCGGACTCCTACGAGCAGTACTTC. Protein product: CASSLAADSYEQYF.

This clone was observed a few times. The chain has TRBV10-2 and TRBJ1-6; 8 nucleotides align to TRBD1. This CDR3 spans 13 amino acids. Unmatched junction bases numbered 6, after V lost 7 bases and J lost 10 bases. The germline gives CDR1 WSHSY, CDR2 SAAADI. The CDR3 sequence: CASTGQGKSPLHF. As DNA, the CDR3 is TGCGCCAGCACTGGACAGGGTAAATCACCCCTCCACTTT.

The DNA of the CDR3 is TGCGCCAGCAGCCAACCTTGGGGCAATGAGCAGTTCTTC. Protein product: CASSQPWGNEQFF. The chain recombines TRBV4-1 with TRBJ2-1; D unclear. Trimming took off 2 bases at V and 6 bases at J, with 8 bases between the two ends. The length of the CDR3 is 13 residues. Germline loops: CDR1 MGHRA, CDR2 YSYEKL.

The gene calls are TRBV13 and TRBJ1-3, with D unclear. V gave up 1 base and J gave up 0 bases, with 19 bases separating them. From germline, CDR1 is PRHDT and CDR2 FYEKMQ (reference sequence). The CDR3 runs to 19 residues. For the CDR3, the DNA is TGTGCCAGCAGCTTAGATATGATTGGCGATTTTTCCTCTGGAAACACCATATATTTT. Amino acid sequence: CASSLDMIGDFSSGNTIYF.

The chain employs TRBV2 and TRBJ2-3, with 10 bases aligning to TRBD2. V lost 2 bases and J lost 3; bases outside the gene matches: 8. This CDR3 has 17 residues. CDR1 and CDR2 from the germline V gene are SNHLY and FYNNEI. The CDR3, as DNA: TGTGCCAGCAGTGAAAATCGGGATAGCGGGGGGACAGATACGCAGTATTTT. The encoded protein is CASSENRDSGGTDTQYF.

This chain connects TRBV25-1 to TRBJ1-2, with TRBD1 matching over 7 bases. The V gene's germline CDR1 is MGHDK and CDR2 SYGVNS. Losses at the gene ends were 6 bases for V and 2 bases for J; bases not matched to a gene: 3. The CDR3 consists of 13 residues. CDR3 sequence: CASRRDSNYGYTF. CDR3 coding DNA: TGTGCCAGCAGGCGGGACAGCAACTATGGCTACACCTTC.

The V call is TRBV4-3, the J call TRBJ1-6; the match to TRBD1 covers 7 bases. This CDR3 is 19 amino acids long. CDR1 and CDR2 from the germline V gene are LGHNA and YSLEER. Trimming at V came to 0 bases and at J to 10 bases, leaving 18 bases not matched to a gene. Written as DNA, the CDR3 is TGCGCCAGCAGCCAAGACCCTTTTAGGGGGCGCGTTTTGGGATCACCCCTCCACTTT. It translates to CASSQDPFRGRVLGSPLHF.

This rearrangement joins TRBV19 to TRBJ2-7; 7 nucleotides agree with TRBD1. V lost 5 bases, J lost 0 bases, and 10 bases stayed unmatched. CDR3 length equals 16 residues. Germline V gene data show CDR1 as LNHDA and CDR2 as SQIVND (reference sequence). For the CDR3, the DNA is TGTGCCAGTAGTTTCCATCCGGGACAGAGCTCCTACGAGCAGTACTTC. It is translated as CASSFHPGQSSYEQYF.

The chain carries TRBV28 and TRBJ2-3; 9 bases align to TRBD1. V lost 5 bases and J lost 7; bases outside the gene matches: 7. Germline loops: CDR1 MDHEN, CDR2 SYDVKM. The length of the CDR3 is 14 residues. This chain's CDR3 is CASSPGTGKHTQYF. CDR3 DNA sequence: TGTGCCAGCAGTCCCGGGACAGGGAAACATACGCAGTATTTT.

The chain couples TRBV5-1 to TRBJ2-3; 13 bases are shared with TRBD2. The junction had 4 bases not matched to a gene; V was cut back by 4 bases and J by 2 bases. Germline-derived CDR1 and CDR2 are SGHRS and YFSETQ. This CDR3 comprises 16 residues. CDR3 sequence (DNA): TGCGCCAGCAGCCTACTAGCGGGGGGGGACACAGATACGCAGTATTTT. Protein sequence: CASSLLAGGDTDTQYF.

This clone has a handful of counts. The chain joins TRBV10-3 to TRBJ1-6, with D perhaps TRBD1 (5 bases). Germline CDR1 reads ENHRY; CDR2 reads SYGVKD. V lost 8 bases to trimming and J lost 8 bases, with 10 bases between them. The CDR3 covers 12 residues. The chain's CDR3 is CAIQGKYSPLHF. DNA of the CDR3: TGTGCCATCCAGGGTAAATATTCACCCCTCCACTTT.

V gene TRBV4-2 combines with J gene TRBJ2-7; either TRBD1 or TRBD2 may supply D (5 bases each). The CDR3 is 14 amino acids. Germline values: CDR1 LGHNA, CDR2 YNFKEQ. The V gene lost 3 bases and the J gene lost 6 bases, with 15 bases spanning the gap. CDR3 DNA: TGTGCCAGCAGCCACGGGACCTACGTGGGCGAGCAGTACTTC. Residues: CASSHGTYVGEQYF.

The chain recombines TRBV7-2 with TRBJ1-5; D might be TRBD1 (5 bases). CDR1 and CDR2 from the germline V gene are SGHTA and FQGNSA. CDR3 length equals 15 residues. Trimming cost V 5 bases and J 0 bases, with 11 bases left between them. The CDR3 DNA is TGTGCCAGCAGCGTCGGGACGGATAGCAATCAGCCCCAGCATTTT. Its protein product is CASSVGTDSNQPQHF.

The rearrangement uses TRBV10-2 and TRBJ2-7; 10 bases align to TRBD2. After removal of 7 bases from V and 8 bases from J, the junction contained 20 bases not matched to a gene. From germline, CDR1 is WSHSY and CDR2 SAAADI. The CDR3 is 17 amino acids. The CDR3 DNA reads as TGCGCCAGCACGACAAGGCGGCTAGCGGGGGAACCCTCCAAGCAGTACTTC. It encodes CASTTRRLAGEPSKQYF.

This chain joins TRBV5-6 and TRBJ1-3; possible D gene TRBD1, 5 bases. V was shortened by 1 base and J by 4 bases, with 9 bases between the two germline ends. This CDR3 contains 14 residues. CDR1 and CDR2 from the germline V gene are SGHDT and YYEEEE. The CDR3, as DNA: TGTGCCAGCAGCTTGACGGGGGGAGGAAACACCATATATTTT. Translation: CASSLTGGGNTIYF.

The chain is built from TRBV6-4 and TRBJ1-5, with D hard to call. The V gene's germline CDR1 is MRHNA and CDR2 SNTAGT. This CDR3 has 16 amino acids. The germline V and J ends were trimmed by 6 bases and 0 bases, with 15 bases remaining between them. This CDR3 is CASRSGRTDSNQPQHF. CDR3 coding DNA: TGTGCCAGCAGGTCCGGACGGACGGATAGCAATCAGCCCCAGCATTTT.